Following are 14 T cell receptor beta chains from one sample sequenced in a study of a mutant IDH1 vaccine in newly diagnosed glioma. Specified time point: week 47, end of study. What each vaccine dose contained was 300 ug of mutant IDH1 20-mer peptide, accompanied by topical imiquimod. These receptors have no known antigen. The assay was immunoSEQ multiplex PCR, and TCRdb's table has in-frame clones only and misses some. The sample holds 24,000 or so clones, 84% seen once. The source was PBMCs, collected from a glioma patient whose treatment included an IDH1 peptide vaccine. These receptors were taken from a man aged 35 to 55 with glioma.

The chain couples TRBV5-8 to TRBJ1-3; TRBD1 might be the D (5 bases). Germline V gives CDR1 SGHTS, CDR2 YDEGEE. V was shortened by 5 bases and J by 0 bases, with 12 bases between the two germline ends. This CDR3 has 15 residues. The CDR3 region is CASRYRGTSGNTIYF. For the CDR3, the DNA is TGTGCCAGCAGATATAGGGGCACCTCTGGAAACACCATATATTTT.

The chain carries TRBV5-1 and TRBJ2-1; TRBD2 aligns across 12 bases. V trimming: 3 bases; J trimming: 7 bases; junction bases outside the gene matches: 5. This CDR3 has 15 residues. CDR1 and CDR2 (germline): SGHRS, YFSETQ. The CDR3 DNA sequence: TGCGCCAGCAGCTCGAGACTAGCGGGGGTTAATGAGCAGTTCTTC. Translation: CASSSRLAGVNEQFF.

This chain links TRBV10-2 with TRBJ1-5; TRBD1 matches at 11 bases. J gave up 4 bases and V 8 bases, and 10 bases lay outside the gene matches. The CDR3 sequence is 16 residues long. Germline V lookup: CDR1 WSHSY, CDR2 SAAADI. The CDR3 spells CASGGIGDRGNQPQHF. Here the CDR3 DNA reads TGCGCCAGCGGTGGGATAGGGGACAGGGGGAATCAGCCCCAGCATTTT.

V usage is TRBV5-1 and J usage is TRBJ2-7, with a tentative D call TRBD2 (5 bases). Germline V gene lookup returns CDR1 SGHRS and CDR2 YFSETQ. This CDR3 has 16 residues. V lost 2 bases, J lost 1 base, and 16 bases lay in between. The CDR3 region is CASSLTVGVSSYEQYF. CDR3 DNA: TGCGCCAGCAGCTTAACCGTCGGGGTATCGTCCTACGAGCAGTACTTC.

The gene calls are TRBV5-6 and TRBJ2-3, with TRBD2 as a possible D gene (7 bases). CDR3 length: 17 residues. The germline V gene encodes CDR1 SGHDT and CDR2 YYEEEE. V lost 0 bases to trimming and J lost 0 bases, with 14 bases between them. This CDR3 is CASSLEGGLRSTDTQYF. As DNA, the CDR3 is TGTGCCAGCAGCTTGGAGGGGGGGCTACGTAGCACAGATACGCAGTATTTT.

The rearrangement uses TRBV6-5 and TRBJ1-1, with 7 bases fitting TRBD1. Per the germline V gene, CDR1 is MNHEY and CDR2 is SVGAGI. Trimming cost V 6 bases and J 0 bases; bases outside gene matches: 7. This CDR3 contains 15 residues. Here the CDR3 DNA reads TGTGCCAGCAGCCGACAAGGGACAGTGAACACTGAAGCTTTCTTT. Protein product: CASSRQGTVNTEAFF.

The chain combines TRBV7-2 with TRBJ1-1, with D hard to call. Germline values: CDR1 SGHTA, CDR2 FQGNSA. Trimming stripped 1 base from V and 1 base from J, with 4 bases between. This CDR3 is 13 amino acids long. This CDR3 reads CASSLGQNTEAFF. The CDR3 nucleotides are TGTGCCAGCAGCTTAGGGCAGAACACTGAAGCTTTCTTT.

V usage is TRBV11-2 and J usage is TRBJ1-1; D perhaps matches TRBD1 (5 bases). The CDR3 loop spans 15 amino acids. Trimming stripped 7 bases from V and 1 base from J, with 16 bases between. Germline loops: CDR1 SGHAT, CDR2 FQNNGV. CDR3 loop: CASIMGRTSNTEAFF. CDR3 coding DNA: TGTGCCAGCATCATGGGGCGGACCTCGAACACTGAAGCTTTCTTT.

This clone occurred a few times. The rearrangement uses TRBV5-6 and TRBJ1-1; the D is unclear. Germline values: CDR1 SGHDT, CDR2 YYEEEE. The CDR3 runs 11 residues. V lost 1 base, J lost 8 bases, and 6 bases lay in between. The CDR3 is CASSLWEEAFF. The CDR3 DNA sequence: TGTGCCAGCAGCTTGTGGGAGGAAGCTTTCTTT.

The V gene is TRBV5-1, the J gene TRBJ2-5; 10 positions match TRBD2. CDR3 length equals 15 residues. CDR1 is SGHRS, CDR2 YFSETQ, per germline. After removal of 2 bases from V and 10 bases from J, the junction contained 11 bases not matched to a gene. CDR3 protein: CASSLFQREGQGQYF. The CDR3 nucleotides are TGCGCCAGCAGCTTATTCCAGCGGGAGGGCCAAGGCCAGTACTTC.

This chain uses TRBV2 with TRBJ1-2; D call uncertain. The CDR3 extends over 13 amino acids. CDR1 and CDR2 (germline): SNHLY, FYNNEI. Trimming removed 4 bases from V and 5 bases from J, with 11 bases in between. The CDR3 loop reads CASSVWPAYGYTF. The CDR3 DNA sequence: TGTGCCAGCAGTGTTTGGCCCGCTTATGGCTACACCTTC.

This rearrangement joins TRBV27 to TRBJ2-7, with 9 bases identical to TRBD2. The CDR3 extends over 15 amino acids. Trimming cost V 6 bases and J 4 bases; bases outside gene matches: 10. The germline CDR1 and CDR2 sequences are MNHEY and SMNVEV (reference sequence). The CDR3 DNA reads TGTGCCAGCAGCGTAGCGGGGGTTCTGTCATACGAGCAGTACTTC. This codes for CASSVAGVLSYEQYF.

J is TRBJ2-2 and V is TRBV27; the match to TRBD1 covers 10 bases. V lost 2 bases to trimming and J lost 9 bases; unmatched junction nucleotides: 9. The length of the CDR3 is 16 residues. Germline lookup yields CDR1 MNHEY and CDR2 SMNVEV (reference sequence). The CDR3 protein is CASSLGTGALTRELFF. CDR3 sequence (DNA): TGTGCCAGCAGTTTAGGGACAGGGGCTCTAACCCGGGAGCTGTTTTTT.

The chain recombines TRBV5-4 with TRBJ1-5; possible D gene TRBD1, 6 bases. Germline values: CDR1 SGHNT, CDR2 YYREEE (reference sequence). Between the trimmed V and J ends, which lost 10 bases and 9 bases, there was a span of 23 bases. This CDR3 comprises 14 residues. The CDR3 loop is CAPGAGTGISPQHF. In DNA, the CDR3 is TGTGCCCCCGGGGCCGGCACAGGGATCTCGCCCCAGCATTTT. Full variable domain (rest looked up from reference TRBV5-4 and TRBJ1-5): ETGVTQSPTHLIKTRGQQVTLRCSSQSGHNTVSWYQQALGQGPQFIFQYYREEENGRGNFPPRFSGLQFPNYSSELNVNALELDDSALYLCAPGAGTGISPQHFGDGTRLSIL.